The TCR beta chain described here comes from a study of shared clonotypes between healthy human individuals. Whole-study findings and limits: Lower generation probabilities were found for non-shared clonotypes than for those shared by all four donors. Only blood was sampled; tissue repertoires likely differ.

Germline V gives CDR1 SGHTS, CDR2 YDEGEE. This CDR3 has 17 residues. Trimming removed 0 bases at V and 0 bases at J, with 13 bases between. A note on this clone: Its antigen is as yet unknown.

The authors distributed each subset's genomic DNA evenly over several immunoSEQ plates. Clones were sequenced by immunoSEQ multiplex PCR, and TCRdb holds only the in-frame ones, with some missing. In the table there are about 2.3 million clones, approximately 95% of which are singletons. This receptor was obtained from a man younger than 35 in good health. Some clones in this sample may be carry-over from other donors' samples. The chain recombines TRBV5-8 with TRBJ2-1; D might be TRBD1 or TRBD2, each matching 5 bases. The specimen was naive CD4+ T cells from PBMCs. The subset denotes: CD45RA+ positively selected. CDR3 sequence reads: CASSLGTWGSSYNEQFF. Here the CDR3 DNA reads TGTGCCAGCAGCTTGGGGACTTGGGGGAGCTCCTACAATGAGCAGTTCTTC.